This T cell receptor (beta chain) emerged from a study of CD8 T cells in Susac syndrome. The V gene lost 5 bases and the J gene lost 0 bases, with 10 bases spanning the gap. CDR1 and CDR2 from the germline V gene are DFQATT and SNEGSKA (reference sequence). The CDR3 runs 13 residues. An amount of RNA that ranged from roughly 0.5 to 1 ug was reverse transcribed with random hexamers. TCRdb recomputed calls from the immunoSEQ multiplex PCR reads with MiXCR, one row per CDR3 protein. Altogether 200,000 to 250,000 distinct CDR3 sequences are present, 95% being singletons, with the ten largest covering 0.095%.

The specimen was CD4+ T cells from PBMCs. V gene TRBV20-1 combines with J gene TRBJ1-1; D gene uncertain. This TCR was sampled from a human donor with multiple sclerosis. The CDR3 region is CSAWGDMNTEAFF. The DNA of the CDR3 is TGCAGTGCTTGGGGAGATATGAACACTGAAGCTTTCTTT.